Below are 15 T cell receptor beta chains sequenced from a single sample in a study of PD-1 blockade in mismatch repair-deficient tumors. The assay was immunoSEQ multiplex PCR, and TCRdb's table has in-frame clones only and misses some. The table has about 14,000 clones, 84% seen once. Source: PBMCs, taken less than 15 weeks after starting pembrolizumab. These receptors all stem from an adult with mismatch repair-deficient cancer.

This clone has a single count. This CDR3 is CSVEAGVAYNEQFF. Here the CDR3 DNA reads TGCAGCGTTGAAGCCGGGGTTGCCTACAATGAGCAGTTCTTC. V and J are TRBV29-1 and TRBJ2-1, with D perhaps TRBD2 (5 bases). Germline values: CDR1 SQVTM, CDR2 ANQGSEA. Between the trimmed V and J ends, which lost 1 base and 2 bases, there was a span of 9 bases. This CDR3 has 14 amino acids.

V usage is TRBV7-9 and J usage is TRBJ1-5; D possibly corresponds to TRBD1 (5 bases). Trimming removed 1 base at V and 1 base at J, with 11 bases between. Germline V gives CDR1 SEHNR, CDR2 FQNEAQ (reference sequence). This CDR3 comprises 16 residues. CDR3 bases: TGTGCCAGCAGCTTAGGGGCGGAGGGGAGCAATCAGCCCCAGCATTTT. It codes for CASSLGAEGSNQPQHF.

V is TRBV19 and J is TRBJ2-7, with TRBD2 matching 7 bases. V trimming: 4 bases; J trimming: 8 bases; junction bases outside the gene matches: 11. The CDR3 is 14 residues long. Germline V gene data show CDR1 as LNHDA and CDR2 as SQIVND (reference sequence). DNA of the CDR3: TGTGCCAGTAGTACCACTAGCGCCACGGACAAGCAGTACTTC. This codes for CASSTTSATDKQYF.

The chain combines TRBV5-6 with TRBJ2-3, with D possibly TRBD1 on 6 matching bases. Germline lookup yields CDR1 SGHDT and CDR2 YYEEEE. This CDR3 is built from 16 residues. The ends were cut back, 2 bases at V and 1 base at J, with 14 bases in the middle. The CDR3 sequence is CASSFPGAEGTDTQYF. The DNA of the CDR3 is TGTGCCAGCAGCTTTCCAGGGGCGGAGGGCACAGATACGCAGTATTTT. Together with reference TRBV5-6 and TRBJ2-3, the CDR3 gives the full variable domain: DAGVTQSPTHLIKTRGQQVTLRCSPKSGHDTVSWYQQALGQGPQFIFQYYEEEERQRGNFPDRFSGHQFPNYSSELNVNALLLGDSALYLCASSFPGAEGTDTQYFGPGTRLTVL.

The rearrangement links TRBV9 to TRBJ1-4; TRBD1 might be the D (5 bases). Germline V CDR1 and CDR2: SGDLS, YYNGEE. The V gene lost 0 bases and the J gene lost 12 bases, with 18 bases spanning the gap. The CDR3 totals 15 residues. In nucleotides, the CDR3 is TGTGCCAGCAGCGTAGGCTGGGGCGCTGACGAAGAACTGTTTTTT. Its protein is CASSVGWGADEELFF.

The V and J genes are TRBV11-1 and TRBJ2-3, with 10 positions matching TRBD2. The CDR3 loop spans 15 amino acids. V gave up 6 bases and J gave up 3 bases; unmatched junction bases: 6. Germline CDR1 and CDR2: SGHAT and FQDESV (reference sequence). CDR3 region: CASSPRTSGTDTQYF. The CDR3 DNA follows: TGTGCCAGCAGTCCACGGACTAGCGGAACAGATACGCAGTATTTT.

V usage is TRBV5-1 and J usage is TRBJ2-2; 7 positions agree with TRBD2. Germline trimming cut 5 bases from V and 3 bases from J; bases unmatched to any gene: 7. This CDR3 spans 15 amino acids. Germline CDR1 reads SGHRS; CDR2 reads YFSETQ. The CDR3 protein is CASRGGEGYTGELFF. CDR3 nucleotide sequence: TGCGCCAGCAGAGGCGGGGAGGGGTACACCGGGGAGCTGTTTTTT.

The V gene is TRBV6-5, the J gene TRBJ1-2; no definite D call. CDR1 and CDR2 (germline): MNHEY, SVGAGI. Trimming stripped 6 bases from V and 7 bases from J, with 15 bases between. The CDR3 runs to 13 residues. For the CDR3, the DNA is TGTGCCAGCAGCTGGACGGGAAGGGTTGGCTACACCTTC. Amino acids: CASSWTGRVGYTF.

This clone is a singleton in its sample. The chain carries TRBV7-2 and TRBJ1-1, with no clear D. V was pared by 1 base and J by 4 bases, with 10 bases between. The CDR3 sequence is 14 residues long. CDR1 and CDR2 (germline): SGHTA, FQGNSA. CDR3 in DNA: TGTGCCAGCAGCTTAGTAAATCGCGGCACTGAAGCTTTCTTT. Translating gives CASSLVNRGTEAFF.

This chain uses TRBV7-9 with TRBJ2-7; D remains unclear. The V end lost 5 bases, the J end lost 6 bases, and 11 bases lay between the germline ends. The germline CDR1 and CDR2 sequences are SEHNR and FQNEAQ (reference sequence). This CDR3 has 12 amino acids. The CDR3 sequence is CASSLRSPEQYF. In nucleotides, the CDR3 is TGTGCCAGCAGCCTGAGGTCCCCCGAGCAGTACTTC.

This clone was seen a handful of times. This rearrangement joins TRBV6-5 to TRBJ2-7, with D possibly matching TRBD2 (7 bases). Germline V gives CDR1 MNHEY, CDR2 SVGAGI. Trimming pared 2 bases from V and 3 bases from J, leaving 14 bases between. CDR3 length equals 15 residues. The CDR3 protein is CASSYTRGGGYEQYF. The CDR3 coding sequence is TGTGCCAGCAGTTACACCCGGGGAGGGGGCTACGAGCAGTACTTC.

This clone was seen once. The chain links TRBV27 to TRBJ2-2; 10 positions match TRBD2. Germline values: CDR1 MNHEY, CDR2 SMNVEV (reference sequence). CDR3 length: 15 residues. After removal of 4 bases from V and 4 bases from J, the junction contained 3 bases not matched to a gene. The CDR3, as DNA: TGTGCCAGCAGTTATAGCGGGAGGACCACCGGGGAGCTGTTTTTT. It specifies CASSYSGRTTGELFF.

The CDR3 here is CASSWTVLDNSPLHF. In DNA, the CDR3 is TGTGCCAGCAGCTGGACAGTTCTTGATAATTCACCCCTCCACTTT. This chain joins TRBV5-4 and TRBJ1-6, with a weak D call TRBD1 (6 bases). Germline CDR1 reads SGHNT; CDR2 reads YYREEE (reference sequence). The CDR3 contains 15 residues. V was clipped by 3 bases and J by 5 bases, with 12 bases between them.

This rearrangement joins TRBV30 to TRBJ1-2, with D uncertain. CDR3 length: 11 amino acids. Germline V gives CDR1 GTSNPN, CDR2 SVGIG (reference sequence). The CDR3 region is CAAGTLYGYTF. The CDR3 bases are TGTGCTGCGGGCACCCTCTATGGCTACACCTTC.

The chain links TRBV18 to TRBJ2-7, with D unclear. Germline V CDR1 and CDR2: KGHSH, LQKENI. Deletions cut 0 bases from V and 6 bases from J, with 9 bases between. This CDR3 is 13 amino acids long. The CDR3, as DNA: TGTGCCAGCTCACCACCAAGCTCTTTCGAGCAGTACTTC. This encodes CASSPPSSFEQYF.